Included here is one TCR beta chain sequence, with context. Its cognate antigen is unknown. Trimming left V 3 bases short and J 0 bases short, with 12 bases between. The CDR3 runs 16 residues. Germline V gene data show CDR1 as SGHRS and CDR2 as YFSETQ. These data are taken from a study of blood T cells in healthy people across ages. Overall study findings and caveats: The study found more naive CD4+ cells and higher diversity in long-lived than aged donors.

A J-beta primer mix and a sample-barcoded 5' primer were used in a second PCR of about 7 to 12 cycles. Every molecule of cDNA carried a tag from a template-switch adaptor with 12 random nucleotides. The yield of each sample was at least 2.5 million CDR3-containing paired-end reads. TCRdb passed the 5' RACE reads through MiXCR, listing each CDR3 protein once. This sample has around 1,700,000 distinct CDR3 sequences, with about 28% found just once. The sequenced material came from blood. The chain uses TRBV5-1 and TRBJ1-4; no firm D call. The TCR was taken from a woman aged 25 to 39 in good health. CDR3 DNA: TGCGCCAGCAGCTCTCGACCGACTGCAACTAATGAAAAACTGTTTTTT. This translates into CASSSRPTATNEKLFF. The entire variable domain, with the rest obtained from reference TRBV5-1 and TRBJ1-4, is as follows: KAGVTQTPRYLIKTRGQQVTLSCSPISGHRSVSWYQQTPGQGLQFLFEYFSETQRNKGNFPGRFSGRQFSNSRSEMNVSTLELGDSALYLCASSSRPTATNEKLFFGSGTQLSVL.